The source of this TCR beta chain is a study of blood T cell repertoires in COVID-19. Study background: Spain, Italy and the United States supplied samples that represented acute and convalescent COVID-19. T cells, B-cell-depleted T cells, or PBMCs provided the cDNA or gDNA that served as material.

The CDR3 is 14 amino acids. The germline CDR1 and CDR2 sequences are SGHRS and YFSETQ. V shed 2 bases and J shed 1 base, with 6 bases lying between them. Study processing details: Nucleated cell counts were estimated from reference gene primer amplification. The method was immunoSEQ multiplex PCR; TCRdb's version includes in-frame clones alone and lacks a portion of them. The DNA was the basis for D and trimming; V, J and clone size are from that table. The table has fewer than 250,000 clones, around 88% seen once; the top ten hold 8.2%. The source material was peripheral blood. The chain carries TRBV5-1 and TRBJ2-2; possibly TRBD2 for D (6 bases). The source of this sequence is a woman in her 50s with acute or convalescent COVID-19. The CDR3 region has the DNA TGCGCCAGCAGCTTTAGCGGGAACACCGGGGAGCTGTTTTTT. This encodes CASSFSGNTGELFF.